One and the same sample provided the 5 T cell receptor beta chains below, sequenced in a study of technical replicates of blood from a few donors. Profiling relied on immunoSEQ multiplex PCR, and the TCRdb table lists in-frame clones only, not all of them. The data show tens of thousands of clones, 94% seen once. Sequences were obtained from T cells isolated from PBMCs. Receptors originate from a human donor in good health.

CDR3 DNA sequence: TGTGCCAGCAGTACCCTCGCGGGGGTGGGAGAGACCCAGTACTTC. Protein product: CASSTLAGVGETQYF. The chain is built from TRBV6-5 and TRBJ2-5; 7 bases fit TRBD2. Per the germline V gene, CDR1 is MNHEY and CDR2 is SVGAGI. The CDR3 covers 15 residues. The junction had 10 bases not matched to a gene; V was cut back by 5 bases and J by 4 bases.

The chain employs TRBV7-8 and TRBJ1-5; D might be TRBD1 (6 bases). CDR1 is SGHVS, CDR2 FQNEAQ, per germline. CDR3 size: 15 residues. With 7 bases removed from V and 2 bases from J, the gap between germline ends came to 15 bases. The CDR3 region has the DNA TGTGCCAGCATTAAGGACAGATTTGGCAATCAGCCCCAGCATTTT. It is translated as CASIKDRFGNQPQHF.

This chain uses TRBV4-1 with TRBJ1-5, with D perhaps TRBD1 (5 bases). Trimming shortened V by 1 base and J by 1 base, and 8 bases separated the two germline ends. Germline V gives CDR1 MGHRA, CDR2 YSYEKL. The CDR3 is 15 residues long. The CDR3 reads CASSQVHRSNQPQHF. The CDR3 DNA reads TGCGCCAGCAGCCAAGTCCACAGGAGCAATCAGCCCCAGCATTTT.

The chain is built from TRBV5-1 and TRBJ1-2, with D tentatively TRBD1 (5 bases). This CDR3 is built from 13 residues. Trimming removed 0 bases at V and 6 bases at J, with 9 bases between. Germline V gene lookup returns CDR1 SGHRS and CDR2 YFSETQ. The CDR3 protein is CASSLEQVDGYTF. DNA of the CDR3: TGCGCCAGCAGCTTGGAACAGGTGGATGGCTACACCTTC.

This chain links TRBV11-3 with TRBJ1-6, with D perhaps matching TRBD1 (6 bases). The V end lost 2 bases, the J end lost 7 bases, and 18 bases lay between the germline ends. The CDR3 loop spans 17 amino acids. Germline assignment: CDR1 SGHNT and CDR2 YENEEA. Written as DNA, the CDR3 is TGTGCCAGCAGCTTATCCAATATAGGACAGTCGAATTCACCCCTCCACTTT. It yields the protein CASSLSNIGQSNSPLHF.